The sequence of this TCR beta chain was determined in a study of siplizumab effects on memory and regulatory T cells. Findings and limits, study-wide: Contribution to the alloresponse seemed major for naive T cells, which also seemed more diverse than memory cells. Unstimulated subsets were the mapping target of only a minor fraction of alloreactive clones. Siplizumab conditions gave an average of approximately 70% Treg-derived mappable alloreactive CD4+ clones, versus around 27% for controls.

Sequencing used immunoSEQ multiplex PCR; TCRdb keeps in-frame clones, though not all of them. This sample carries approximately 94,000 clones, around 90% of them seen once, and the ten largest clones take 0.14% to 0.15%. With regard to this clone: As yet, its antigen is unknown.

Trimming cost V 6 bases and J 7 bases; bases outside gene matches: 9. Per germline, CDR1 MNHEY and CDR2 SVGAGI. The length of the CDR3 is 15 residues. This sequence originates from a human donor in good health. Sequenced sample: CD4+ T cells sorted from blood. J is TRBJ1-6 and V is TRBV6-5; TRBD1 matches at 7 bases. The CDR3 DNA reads TGTGCCAGCAGCTTTGGACAGGCGACGAATTCACCCCTCCACTTT. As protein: CASSFGQATNSPLHF.